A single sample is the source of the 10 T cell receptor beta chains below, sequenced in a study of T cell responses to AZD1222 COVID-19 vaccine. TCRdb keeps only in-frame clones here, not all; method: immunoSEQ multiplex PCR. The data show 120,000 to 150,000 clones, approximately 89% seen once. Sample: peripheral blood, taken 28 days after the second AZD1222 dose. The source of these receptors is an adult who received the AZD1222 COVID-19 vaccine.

CDR3 region: CALRAGTYEQYF. DNA of the CDR3: TGTGCTCTTCGGGCAGGTACCTACGAGCAGTACTTC. The chain uses TRBV19 and TRBJ2-7, with unresolved D. Looked up from germline, CDR1 is LNHDA and CDR2 is SQIVND (reference sequence). The CDR3 consists of 12 residues.

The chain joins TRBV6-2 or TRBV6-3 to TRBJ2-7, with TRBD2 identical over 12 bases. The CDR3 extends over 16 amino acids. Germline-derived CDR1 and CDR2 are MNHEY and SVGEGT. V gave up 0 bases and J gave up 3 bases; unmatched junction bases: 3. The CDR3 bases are TGTGCCAGCAGTTACTCGAGACTAGCGGGAGACTACGAGCAGTACTTC. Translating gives CASSYSRLAGDYEQYF.

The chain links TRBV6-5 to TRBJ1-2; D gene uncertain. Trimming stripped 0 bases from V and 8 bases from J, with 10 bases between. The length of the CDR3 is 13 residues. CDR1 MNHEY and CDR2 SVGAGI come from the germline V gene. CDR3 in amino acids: CASSYSAVHGYTF. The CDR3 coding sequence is TGTGCCAGCAGTTACTCGGCCGTCCACGGCTACACCTTC.

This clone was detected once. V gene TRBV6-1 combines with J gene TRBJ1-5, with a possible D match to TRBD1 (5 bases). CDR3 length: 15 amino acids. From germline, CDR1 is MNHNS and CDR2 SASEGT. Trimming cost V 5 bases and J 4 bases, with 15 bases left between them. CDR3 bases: TGTGCCAGCAGTCCCACCCGGGGCCGGAATCAGCCCCAGCATTTT. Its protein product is CASSPTRGRNQPQHF.

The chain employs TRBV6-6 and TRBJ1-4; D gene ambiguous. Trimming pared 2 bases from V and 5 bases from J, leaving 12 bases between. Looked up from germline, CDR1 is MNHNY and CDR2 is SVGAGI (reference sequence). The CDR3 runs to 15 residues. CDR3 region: CASSYGAGWNEKLFF. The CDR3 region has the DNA TGTGCCAGCAGTTACGGCGCGGGGTGGAATGAAAAACTGTTTTTT.

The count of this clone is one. Written as DNA, the CDR3 is TGTGCCAGCAGTGAATTCCGAGGCGGCAACACCGGGGAGCTGTTTTTT. Translation: CASSEFRGGNTGELFF. The rearrangement uses TRBV2 and TRBJ2-2; the D is unclear. Trimming removed 2 bases from V and 2 bases from J, with 12 bases in between. CDR3 length equals 16 residues. CDR1 is SNHLY and CDR2 is FYNNEI in the germline V gene.

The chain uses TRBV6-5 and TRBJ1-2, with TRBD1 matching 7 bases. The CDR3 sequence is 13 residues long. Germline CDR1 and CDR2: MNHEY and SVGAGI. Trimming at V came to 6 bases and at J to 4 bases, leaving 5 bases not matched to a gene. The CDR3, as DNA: TGTGCCAGCAGCTCCACAGGGGCCTATGGCTACACCTTC. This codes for CASSSTGAYGYTF.

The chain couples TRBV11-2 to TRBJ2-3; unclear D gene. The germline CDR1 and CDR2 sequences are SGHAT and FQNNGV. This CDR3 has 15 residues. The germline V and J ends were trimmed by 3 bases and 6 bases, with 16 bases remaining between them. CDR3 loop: CASSFYNTFSDTQYF. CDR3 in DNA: TGTGCCAGCAGCTTCTATAACACATTCTCGGATACGCAGTATTTT.

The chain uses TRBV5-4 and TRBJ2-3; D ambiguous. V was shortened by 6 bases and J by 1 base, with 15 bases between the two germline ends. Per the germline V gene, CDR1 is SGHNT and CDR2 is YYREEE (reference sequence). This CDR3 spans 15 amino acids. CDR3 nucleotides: TGTGCCAGCACGCCCCAGGTAGAGGGCACAGATACGCAGTATTTT. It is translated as CASTPQVEGTDTQYF.

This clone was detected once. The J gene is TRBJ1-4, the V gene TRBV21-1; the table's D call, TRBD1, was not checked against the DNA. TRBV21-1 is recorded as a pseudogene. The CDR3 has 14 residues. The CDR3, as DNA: TGTGCCAGCAGCAAAGTAGGGGTTAATGAAAAACTGTTTTTT. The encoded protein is CASSKVGVNEKLFF.